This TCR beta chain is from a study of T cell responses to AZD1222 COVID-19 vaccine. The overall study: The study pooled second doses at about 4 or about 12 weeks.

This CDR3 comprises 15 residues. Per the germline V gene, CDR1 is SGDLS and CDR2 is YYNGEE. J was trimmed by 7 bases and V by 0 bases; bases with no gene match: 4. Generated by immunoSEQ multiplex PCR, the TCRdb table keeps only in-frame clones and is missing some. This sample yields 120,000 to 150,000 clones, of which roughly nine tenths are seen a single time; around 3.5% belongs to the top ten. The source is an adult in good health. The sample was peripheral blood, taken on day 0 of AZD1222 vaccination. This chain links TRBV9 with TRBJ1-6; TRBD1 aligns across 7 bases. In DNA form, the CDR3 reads TGTGCCAGCAGCGTAGGGGGACAGCCAAATTCACCCCTCCACTTT. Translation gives CASSVGGQPNSPLHF.